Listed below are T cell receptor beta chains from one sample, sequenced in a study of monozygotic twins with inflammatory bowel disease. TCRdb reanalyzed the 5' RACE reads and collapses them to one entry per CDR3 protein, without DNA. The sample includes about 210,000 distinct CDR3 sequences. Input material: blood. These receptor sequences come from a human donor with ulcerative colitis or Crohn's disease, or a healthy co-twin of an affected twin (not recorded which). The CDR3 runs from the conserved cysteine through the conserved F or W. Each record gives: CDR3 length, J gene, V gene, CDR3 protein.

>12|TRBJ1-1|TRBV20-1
CSAQEVNTEAFF
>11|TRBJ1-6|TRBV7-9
CASKSGGPLHF
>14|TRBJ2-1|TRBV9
CASSAGLAYNEQFF
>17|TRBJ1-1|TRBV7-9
CASSSQGRGIGNTEAFF
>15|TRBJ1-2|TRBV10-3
CATQWEDRINYGYTF
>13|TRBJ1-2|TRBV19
CASSILEGGGYTF
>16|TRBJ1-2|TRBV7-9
CASSTRIVGGDYGYTF
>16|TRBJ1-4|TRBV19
CASSITPGPINEKLFF
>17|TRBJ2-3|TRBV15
CATSSYPKERRADTQYF
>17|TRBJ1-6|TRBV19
CASSKGALDSRNSPLHF
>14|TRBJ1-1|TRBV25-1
CASSEGWQLTEAFF
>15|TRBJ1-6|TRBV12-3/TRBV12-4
CASSFGGYDNSPLHF
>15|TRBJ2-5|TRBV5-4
CASSYISGIRETQYF
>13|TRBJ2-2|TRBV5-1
CASSPRGPGELFF
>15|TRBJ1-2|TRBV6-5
CASSSVEGGDYGYTF
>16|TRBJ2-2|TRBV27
CASSLVGTMNTGELFF
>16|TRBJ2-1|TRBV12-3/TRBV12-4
CASSPKDRGLWNEQFF
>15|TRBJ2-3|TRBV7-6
CASSLAAGWGDTQYF
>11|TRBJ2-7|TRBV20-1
CSAHPGNEQYF
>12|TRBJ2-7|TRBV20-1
CSALLGVYEQYF
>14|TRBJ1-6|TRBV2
CASSGELSNSPLHF
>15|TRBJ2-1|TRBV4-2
CASSQVTSGYNEQFF
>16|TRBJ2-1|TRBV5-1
CASSLTGAVTYNEQFF
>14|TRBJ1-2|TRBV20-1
CSATLSGYNYGYTF
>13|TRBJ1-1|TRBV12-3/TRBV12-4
CASSFGTLTEAFF
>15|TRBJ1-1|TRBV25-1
CASSDVQLGKYEAFF
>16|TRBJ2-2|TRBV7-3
CASSSVAGGLTGELFF
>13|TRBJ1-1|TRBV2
CASTGQGNTEAFF
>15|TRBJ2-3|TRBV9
CASSVGGIAADTQYF
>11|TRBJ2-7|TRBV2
CASRSSYEQYF
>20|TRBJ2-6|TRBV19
CASMAGTVDLSGSGANVLTF
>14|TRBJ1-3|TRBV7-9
CASEWGDSGNTIYF
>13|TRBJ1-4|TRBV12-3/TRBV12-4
CASSFQGYEKLFF
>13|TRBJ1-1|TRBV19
CASSVPLNTEAFF
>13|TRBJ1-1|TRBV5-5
CAGEQAPNTEAFF
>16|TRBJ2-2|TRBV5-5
CASSLGLTGNTGELFF
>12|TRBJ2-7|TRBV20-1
CSARLSSGEQYF
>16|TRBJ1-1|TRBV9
CASSPNPSGMNTEAFF
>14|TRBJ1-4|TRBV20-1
CSADEGQHNEKLFF
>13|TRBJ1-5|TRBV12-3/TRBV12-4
CASTRDNNQPQHF
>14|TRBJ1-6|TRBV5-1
CASSRGAETSPLHF
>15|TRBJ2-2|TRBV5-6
CASSLGTGISGELFF
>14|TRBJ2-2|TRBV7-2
CASSPGLVTGELFF
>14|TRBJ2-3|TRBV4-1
CASSALVGTDTQYF
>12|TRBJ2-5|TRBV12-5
CASGRTQETQYF
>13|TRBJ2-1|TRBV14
CASSQDLFTEQFF
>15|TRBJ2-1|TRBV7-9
CASSWGITGDDEQFF
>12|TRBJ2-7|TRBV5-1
CASSDGQYEQYF
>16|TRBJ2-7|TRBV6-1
CASSEPPGQGGYEQYF
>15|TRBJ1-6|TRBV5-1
CASSLDAGANSPLHF
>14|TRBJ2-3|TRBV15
CATRKTDATDTQDF
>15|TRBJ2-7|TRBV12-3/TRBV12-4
CASSLAGTGVYEQYF
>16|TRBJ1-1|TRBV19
CASSMFSEGWGTEAFF
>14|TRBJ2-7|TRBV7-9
CASSPGQGIGEQYF
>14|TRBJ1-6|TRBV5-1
CASRPGPANSPLHF
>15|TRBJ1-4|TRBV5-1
CASSWGTGTMEKLFF
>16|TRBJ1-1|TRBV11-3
CASSLDRGQAVTEAFF